This is a list of T cell receptor beta chains from one sample in a study of T cells expressing NK-cell markers. One entry per CDR3 protein, without DNA, is what TCRdb gives after re-calling the 5' RACE reads. The sample data list approximately 550,000 distinct CDR3 sequences. Material: blood T cells: a sorted CD56 or NKG2C T cell subset, CD4+ or CD8+ T cells, or bulk PBMC T cells (not recorded which). These receptors all come from a man between 18 and 35 years old in good health. CDR3s include the opening cysteine and the closing phenylalanine or tryptophan.

v_call: TRBV19; cdr3_length: 19; j_call: TRBJ2-1; cdr3_aa: CASSIGLWTGRSSYNEQFF
v_call: TRBV18; cdr3_length: 13; j_call: TRBJ2-1; cdr3_aa: CASSPEDYNEQFF
v_call: TRBV18; cdr3_length: 16; j_call: TRBJ2-3; cdr3_aa: CASSPPGRGYTDTQYF
v_call: TRBV20-1; cdr3_length: 17; j_call: TRBJ2-1; cdr3_aa: CSAIRDRSPQGLDEQFF
v_call: TRBV12-3/TRBV12-4; cdr3_length: 17; j_call: TRBJ1-4; cdr3_aa: CASSSDSGGSTNEKLFF
v_call: TRBV7-9; cdr3_length: 14; j_call: TRBJ2-1; cdr3_aa: CASSGGRAMGEQFF
v_call: TRBV12-3/TRBV12-4; cdr3_length: 12; j_call: TRBJ2-1; cdr3_aa: CASRMGLAEQFF
v_call: TRBV9; cdr3_length: 14; j_call: TRBJ1-1; cdr3_aa: CASSVEVVGSEAFF
v_call: TRBV3-1; cdr3_length: 14; j_call: TRBJ1-1; cdr3_aa: CASSKTDSNTEAFF
v_call: TRBV20-1; cdr3_length: 14; j_call: TRBJ2-3; cdr3_aa: CSASVLFRTDTQYF
v_call: TRBV4-2; cdr3_length: 17; j_call: TRBJ2-1; cdr3_aa: CASSQGLRTGEYNEQFF
v_call: TRBV4-2; cdr3_length: 15; j_call: TRBJ1-6; cdr3_aa: CASSQGRDYNSPLHF
v_call: TRBV24-1; cdr3_length: 15; j_call: TRBJ2-2; cdr3_aa: CATSDIDGNTGELFF
v_call: TRBV27; cdr3_length: 14; j_call: TRBJ1-1; cdr3_aa: CASSLRREGTEAFF
v_call: TRBV2; cdr3_length: 15; j_call: TRBJ2-1; cdr3_aa: CASSRAWSSYNEQFF
v_call: TRBV10-1; cdr3_length: 16; j_call: TRBJ2-3; cdr3_aa: CASSDSDQNQGDTQYF
v_call: TRBV20-1; cdr3_length: 14; j_call: TRBJ2-1; cdr3_aa: CSARSSGSLNEQFF
v_call: TRBV5-5; cdr3_length: 11; j_call: TRBJ2-3; cdr3_aa: CASSWGDTQYF
v_call: TRBV12-3/TRBV12-4; cdr3_length: 14; j_call: TRBJ1-5; cdr3_aa: CASSFSSGNQPQHF
v_call: TRBV29-1; cdr3_length: 13; j_call: TRBJ1-2; cdr3_aa: CSVEDTENYGYTF
v_call: TRBV2; cdr3_length: 13; j_call: TRBJ2-1; cdr3_aa: CASIGLAGFEQFF
v_call: TRBV24-1; cdr3_length: 12; j_call: TRBJ2-1; cdr3_aa: CATSEWGGEQFF
v_call: TRBV10-3; cdr3_length: 13; j_call: TRBJ2-7; cdr3_aa: CAIRPGVTYEQYF
v_call: TRBV12-3/TRBV12-4; cdr3_length: 15; j_call: TRBJ2-5; cdr3_aa: CASSLLAGWGETQYF
v_call: TRBV5-1; cdr3_length: 14; j_call: TRBJ2-1; cdr3_aa: CASSLDGQGYEQFF
v_call: TRBV6-5; cdr3_length: 16; j_call: TRBJ2-1; cdr3_aa: CASSPLADSSYNEQFF
v_call: TRBV6-2/TRBV6-3; cdr3_length: 16; j_call: TRBJ2-2; cdr3_aa: CASGGPRGEVTGELFF
v_call: TRBV15; cdr3_length: 13; j_call: TRBJ2-2; cdr3_aa: CATGRKATGELFF
v_call: TRBV7-8; cdr3_length: 13; j_call: TRBJ2-3; cdr3_aa: CASRKTGTDTQYF
v_call: TRBV7-3; cdr3_length: 15; j_call: TRBJ2-5; cdr3_aa: CASSLNSGEQETQYF
v_call: TRBV6-5; cdr3_length: 15; j_call: TRBJ1-1; cdr3_aa: CASSYGGGQDTEAFF
v_call: TRBV6-1; cdr3_length: 14; j_call: TRBJ2-7; cdr3_aa: CASSPSLLSYEQYF
v_call: TRBV27; cdr3_length: 14; j_call: TRBJ2-7; cdr3_aa: CASSPTRITYEQYF
v_call: TRBV12-3/TRBV12-4; cdr3_length: 15; j_call: TRBJ1-1; cdr3_aa: CASSRDRLPNTEAFF
v_call: TRBV7-2; cdr3_length: 14; j_call: TRBJ1-2; cdr3_aa: CASSYSGRGDGYTF
v_call: TRBV4-1; cdr3_length: 18; j_call: TRBJ1-2; cdr3_aa: CASSHGEGTGRISYGYTF
v_call: TRBV6-2/TRBV6-3; cdr3_length: 18; j_call: TRBJ2-1; cdr3_aa: CASSYRTGVSTSYNEQFF
v_call: TRBV20-1; cdr3_length: 14; j_call: TRBJ2-3; cdr3_aa: CSELPLQGADTQYF
v_call: TRBV4-3; cdr3_length: 13; j_call: TRBJ1-5; cdr3_aa: CASSPEPGQPQHF
v_call: TRBV12-3/TRBV12-4; cdr3_length: 15; j_call: TRBJ1-4; cdr3_aa: CASSFRGRTNEKLFF
v_call: TRBV20-1; cdr3_length: 13; j_call: TRBJ1-4; cdr3_aa: CSAITGAGEKLFF
v_call: TRBV20-1; cdr3_length: 16; j_call: TRBJ2-1; cdr3_aa: CSARVVSGGSYNEQFF
v_call: TRBV6-1; cdr3_length: 17; j_call: TRBJ2-5; cdr3_aa: CASSNSIRQENQETQYF
v_call: TRBV12-3/TRBV12-4; cdr3_length: 11; j_call: TRBJ1-2; cdr3_aa: CATGPNYGYTF
v_call: TRBV27; cdr3_length: 13; j_call: TRBJ1-5; cdr3_aa: CATATGFNQPQHF
v_call: TRBV20-1; cdr3_length: 13; j_call: TRBJ1-3; cdr3_aa: CSARPQGTDTIYF
v_call: TRBV5-1; cdr3_length: 13; j_call: TRBJ2-1; cdr3_aa: CASSPQGHNEQFF
v_call: TRBV12-3/TRBV12-4; cdr3_length: 15; j_call: TRBJ2-1; cdr3_aa: CASREAGGPHNEQFF
v_call: TRBV7-6; cdr3_length: 15; j_call: TRBJ1-5; cdr3_aa: CASSLSPRGNQPQHF
v_call: TRBV28; cdr3_length: 13; j_call: TRBJ1-1; cdr3_aa: CASSWAVNTEAFF
v_call: TRBV9; cdr3_length: 15; j_call: TRBJ2-7; cdr3_aa: CASSQSQAGERPQYF
v_call: TRBV28; cdr3_length: 14; j_call: TRBJ1-5; cdr3_aa: CASSPRQGNQPQHF
v_call: TRBV30; cdr3_length: 15; j_call: TRBJ2-7; cdr3_aa: CAWSVSNRGTYEQYF
v_call: TRBV6-1; cdr3_length: 12; j_call: TRBJ2-1; cdr3_aa: CASSSTDRWAFF
v_call: TRBV3-1; cdr3_length: 14; j_call: TRBJ2-1; cdr3_aa: CASSQDPKSVEQFF
v_call: TRBV20-1; cdr3_length: 15; j_call: TRBJ1-5; cdr3_aa: CSAIGGGRGGEPQHF